A single sample gave rise to the 3 T cell receptor beta chains below, sequenced in a study of T-cell memory formation after mild COVID-19. TCRdb passed the 5' RACE reads through MiXCR, listing each CDR3 protein once. The table includes 300,000 to 400,000 distinct CDR3 sequences, roughly 13% detected once. Material: PBMCs or a T cell subset sorted from them (not recorded which). All receptors come from a man younger than 30 who had mild COVID-19 (a few samples of this study predate the infection). Cell type and time point are not known.

In DNA, the CDR3 is TGTGCCACCAGGGGGTCAGGGGCCCATCAGCCCCAGCATTTT. It is translated as CATRGSGAHQPQHF. The chain is built from TRBV24-1 and TRBJ1-5, with a possible D match to TRBD1 (6 bases). The V end was cut by 7 bases, the J end by 5 bases, with 14 bases between. This CDR3 has 14 amino acids. Germline V gives CDR1 KGHDR, CDR2 SFDVKD.

This clonotype was recorded a few times. The V and J genes are TRBV20-1 and TRBJ2-1; D is uncertain. CDR1 and CDR2 from the germline V gene are DFQATT and SNEGSKA (reference sequence). Trimming left V 0 bases short and J 8 bases short, with 11 bases between. The CDR3 runs to 13 residues. The CDR3 reads CSAREAPPYEQFF. For the CDR3, the DNA is TGCAGTGCTAGAGAGGCTCCTCCCTATGAGCAGTTCTTC.

The chain joins TRBV10-3 to TRBJ2-5; TRBD1 matches 12 bases. J gave up 5 bases and V 5 bases, and 6 bases lay outside the gene matches. The germline gives CDR1 ENHRY, CDR2 SYGVKD. The CDR3 totals 15 residues. The CDR3 sequence is CAISLTGTGGETQYF. CDR3 in DNA: TGTGCCATCAGTTTAACCGGGACAGGGGGCGAGACCCAGTACTTC.